What follows are 18 T cell receptor beta chains derived from one specimen sequenced in a study of blood T cell repertoires in COVID-19. The table came from immunoSEQ multiplex PCR; TCRdb's copy has only in-frame clones and leaves some out. The sample lists about 67,000 clones; 80% to 90% were seen once. Source material: peripheral blood. These receptors came from a man aged 50 or older with active COVID-19.

The chain links TRBV28 to TRBJ1-3; 7 nucleotides line up with TRBD1. CDR1 MDHEN and CDR2 SYDVKM come from the germline V gene. CDR3 length: 16 residues. Trimming removed 7 bases from V and 10 bases from J; junction bases left unmatched: 19. The CDR3 DNA is TGTGCCAGCACCGGGACGGGACAGACACTGTTGGGGACCATATATTTT. It codes for CASTGTGQTLLGTIYF.

This clone was counted once. The genes are TRBV7-2 and TRBJ2-7; 7 bases are a match to TRBD2. Germline values: CDR1 SGHTA, CDR2 FQGNSA. The ends lost 6 bases at V and 1 base at J; junction bases unmatched: 9. This CDR3 region has 15 residues. In DNA, the CDR3 is TGTGCCAGCAGTCCCACTAGCGCGACATCCTACGAGCAGTACTTC. This codes for CASSPTSATSYEQYF.

Written as DNA, the CDR3 is TGTGCCAGCAGTAGGCAGGGGGCCGTTCAGCCCCAGCATTTT. Translated, it gives CASSRQGAVQPQHF. V usage is TRBV6-5 and J usage is TRBJ1-5; 8 positions match TRBD1. The CDR3 totals 14 residues. The ends lost 5 bases at V and 6 bases at J; junction bases unmatched: 6. The germline CDR1 and CDR2 sequences are MNHEY and SVGAGI.

The chain uses TRBV19 and TRBJ1-2, with a weak D call TRBD1 (5 bases). Trimming pared 5 bases from V and 5 bases from J, leaving 12 bases between. The CDR3 is made up of 13 amino acids. The V gene's germline CDR1 is LNHDA and CDR2 SQIVND (reference sequence). DNA for the CDR3: TGTGCCAGTAGTCCCCAGGGATCTTATGGCTACACCTTC. It specifies CASSPQGSYGYTF.

This chain joins TRBV24-1 and TRBJ2-3, with 7 positions matching TRBD2. V lost 2 bases to trimming and J lost 3 bases; unmatched junction nucleotides: 4. The CDR3 covers 15 residues. CDR1 is KGHDR, CDR2 SFDVKD, per germline. The CDR3 protein is CATSDYTSETDTQYF. As DNA, the CDR3 is TGTGCCACCAGTGATTACACTAGCGAGACAGATACGCAGTATTTT.

The chain uses TRBV18 and TRBJ1-2, with 7 bases matching TRBD1. Germline V gene sequence: CDR1 KGHSH, CDR2 LQKENI. V shed 2 bases, J shed 1 base, and the junction held 10 bases outside the gene matches. The CDR3 is made up of 17 amino acids. The CDR3 nucleotides are TGTGCCAGCTCACCAAAGACAGGGTTTCTGGATAACTATGGCTACACCTTC. Translated, it gives CASSPKTGFLDNYGYTF.

The chain uses TRBV7-2 and TRBJ1-1; the match to TRBD1 covers 7 bases. The CDR3 is made up of 14 amino acids. The germline gives CDR1 SGHTA, CDR2 FQGNSA. Trimming at V came to 5 bases and at J to 8 bases, leaving 11 bases not matched to a gene. The chain's CDR3 is CASSRDSSLREAFF. CDR3 DNA sequence: TGTGCCAGCAGCCGGGACAGCTCCCTACGGGAAGCTTTCTTT.

The chain employs TRBV9 and TRBJ2-2; 7 bases map to TRBD1. The J segment lost 7 bases and the V segment lost 0 bases, leaving 18 bases of the junction unmatched. The CDR3 is 19 amino acids. Germline CDR1 and CDR2: SGDLS and YYNGEE. The CDR3 loop reads CASSVVSLHQTQGIGELFF. CDR3 coding DNA: TGTGCCAGCAGCGTAGTTTCCCTCCATCAAACACAGGGGATCGGGGAGCTGTTTTTT.

This clone occurred a few times. J is TRBJ1-1 and V is TRBV7-9; TRBD1 matches at 8 bases. With V trimmed by 2 bases and J by 5 bases, 4 bases remained unmatched. Germline lookup yields CDR1 SEHNR and CDR2 FQNEAQ (reference sequence). This CDR3 spans 14 amino acids. The CDR3 sequence is CASSLYQGATEAFF. CDR3 DNA sequence: TGTGCCAGCAGCTTATATCAGGGGGCAACTGAAGCTTTCTTT.

This chain uses TRBV4-1 with TRBJ2-3; the match to TRBD2 covers 11 bases. V shed 2 bases and J 2 bases; nucleotides not matched to a gene: 6. Germline V gene lookup returns CDR1 MGHRA and CDR2 YSYEKL. The CDR3 contains 17 residues. CDR3 nucleotides: TGCGCCAGCAGCCAACCCGGGACTAGCGGACCCACAGATACGCAGTATTTT. This translates into CASSQPGTSGPTDTQYF.

The V gene is TRBV11-2, the J gene TRBJ1-1; D is unresolved. Deletions cut 4 bases from V and 4 bases from J, with 10 bases between. CDR3 size: 13 residues. The germline gives CDR1 SGHAT, CDR2 FQNNGV. This CDR3 is CASSSGRFTEAFF. The CDR3 nucleotides read TGTGCCAGCAGCTCCGGGAGGTTCACTGAAGCTTTCTTT. Complete variable domain (other parts from reference TRBV11-2 and TRBJ1-1): EAGVAQSPRYKIIEKRQSVAFWCNPISGHATLYWYQQILGQGPKLLIQFQNNGVVDDSQLPKDRFSAERLKGVDSTLKIQPAKLEDSAVYLCASSSGRFTEAFFGQGTRLTVV.

V gene TRBV5-1 combines with J gene TRBJ2-3, with 8 bases identical to TRBD1. This CDR3 comprises 16 residues. The V gene end was trimmed by 0 bases and the J gene end by 2 bases; junction bases not matched to a gene: 5. Germline values: CDR1 SGHRS, CDR2 YFSETQ. CDR3 nucleotide sequence: TGCGCCAGCAGCTTGGGGACAGGGTCCTACACAGATACGCAGTATTTT. Translating it yields CASSLGTGSYTDTQYF.

The chain employs TRBV27 and TRBJ2-6; D gene unclear. The CDR3 loop spans 16 amino acids. The V gene lost 2 bases and the J gene lost 4 bases, with 12 bases spanning the gap. Germline CDR1 is MNHEY and CDR2 is SMNVEV (reference sequence). The CDR3 nucleotides are TGTGCCAGCAGTTTAAACAGACCGCGAGGGGCCAACGTCCTGACTTTC. As protein: CASSLNRPRGANVLTF.

The chain links TRBV7-9 to TRBJ1-3, with 8 bases fitting TRBD1. J lost 3 bases, V lost 5 bases, and 9 bases had no gene match. The germline V gene has CDR1 SEHNR and CDR2 FQNEAQ (reference sequence). The CDR3 spans 16 residues. CDR3: CASSGGRGLSGNTIYF. DNA for the CDR3: TGTGCCAGCAGCGGAGGCAGGGGGCTCAGTGGAAACACCATATATTTT.

This chain links TRBV7-3 with TRBJ2-5; TRBD2 aligns across 8 bases. Germline V gene lookup returns CDR1 SGHTA and CDR2 FQGTGA. J gave up 5 bases and V 2 bases, and 13 bases lay outside the gene matches. This CDR3 is built from 17 residues. CDR3 sequence: CASSLFPRGGRGETQYF. The DNA of the CDR3 is TGTGCCAGCAGCTTATTCCCCCGGGGGGGCCGAGGGGAGACCCAGTACTTC.

In DNA form, the CDR3 reads TGTGCCAGCAAGGAACAGGCGGTCGGCTACACCTTC. Translating it yields CASKEQAVGYTF. This sequence joins TRBV12-3 or TRBV12-4 and TRBJ1-2; weak D call: TRBD1 (5 bases). V gave up 7 bases and J gave up 8 bases, with 14 bases separating them. This CDR3 is 12 amino acids long.

A single count supports this clone. The chain couples TRBV7-9 to TRBJ2-1; 8 bases line up with TRBD2. With 1 base clipped from V and 7 bases from J, the junction kept 12 bases outside the gene matches. Germline V gene data show CDR1 as SEHNR and CDR2 as FQNEAQ (reference sequence). This CDR3 has 17 amino acids. The CDR3 nucleotides read TGTGCCAGCAGCTTAGGGTCGGGCGGGAGGATTTTGAATGAGCAGTTCTTC. It encodes CASSLGSGGRILNEQFF. Together with reference TRBV7-9 and TRBJ2-1, the CDR3 gives the full variable domain: DTGVSQNPRHKITKRGQNVTFRCDPISEHNRLYWYRQTLGQGPEFLTYFQNEAQLEKSRLLSDRFSAERPKGSFSTLEIQRTEQGDSAMYLCASSLGSGGRILNEQFFGPGTRLTVL.

The V call is TRBV9, the J call TRBJ2-2, with D perhaps matching TRBD2 (5 bases). V was shortened by 3 bases and J by 4 bases, with 22 bases between the two germline ends. This CDR3 has 18 amino acids. CDR1 is SGDLS and CDR2 is YYNGEE in the germline V gene. Here the CDR3 reads CASSEGGVAPGGTGELFF. In DNA, the CDR3 is TGTGCCAGCAGCGAAGGAGGTGTGGCGCCCGGAGGCACCGGGGAGCTGTTTTTT. Based on the CDR3 plus reference TRBV9 and TRBJ2-2, the full variable domain is DSGVTQTPKHLITATGQRVTLRCSPRSGDLSVYWYQQSLDQGLQFLIQYYNGEERAKGNILERFSAQQFPDLHSELNLSSLELGDSALYFCASSEGGVAPGGTGELFFGEGSRLTVL.